This T cell receptor beta chain was captured in a study of blood T cell repertoires in COVID-19. Looking at the study overall: Collection of acute and convalescent COVID-19 samples took place in the United States, Italy and Spain.

Authors' analysis steps: How many nucleated cells were present was estimated from reference gene primer amplification. Clones were sequenced by immunoSEQ multiplex PCR, and TCRdb holds only the in-frame ones, with some missing. V and J calls plus clone size are reproduced from that table; the DNA served to infer D and trimming. The repertoire consists of some 220,000 clones, with about four fifths occurring once and the leading ten covering roughly 3%. This CDR3 has 12 amino acids. Germline-derived CDR1 and CDR2 are ENHRY and SYGVKD. Trimming removed 4 bases from V and 0 bases from J, with 3 bases in between. Only one count was recorded for this clone.

The rearrangement links TRBV10-3 to TRBJ2-5; D is unresolved. This receptor was obtained from a woman in her 30s who had recovered from COVID-19. Sequenced material: peripheral blood. CDR3 region: CAISADQETQYF. DNA of the CDR3: TGTGCCATCAGTGCAGACCAAGAGACCCAGTACTTC.